The sample holds many counts of the clone carrying this T cell receptor (beta chain). Its antigen remains unidentified. Per the germline V gene, CDR1 is SGDLS and CDR2 is YYNGEE. V was shortened by 6 bases and J by 3 bases, with 13 bases between the two germline ends. This CDR3 has 14 amino acids. This sample was included in a study of CD8 T cells in ankylosing spondylitis. Points from the study as a whole: As for the disease-linked clones, they showed a CD8+ phenotype and occurred at relatively low frequencies in peripheral blood. As reported, disease-linked clones showed significant enrichment in matched ankylosing spondylitis synovial fluid. Certain motif variants had earlier been reported in reactive arthritis synovial fluid and blood. The study identified a TCR beta motif of under ten highly homologous variants that appeared characteristic of ankylosing spondylitis blood.

Via MiXCR, TCRdb re-called the 5' RACE reads, giving one row per CDR3 protein. In the table there are about 180,000 distinct CDR3 sequences, 9.8% of which are singletons. J is TRBJ2-1 and V is TRBV9; D ambiguous. This clonotype was sampled from a female donor with ankylosing spondylitis or in good health (not recorded which). The material sequenced was blood, either unsorted or a sorted T cell fraction (not recorded which). The CDR3 loop reads CASNADGDYNEQFF. As DNA, the CDR3 is TGTGCCAGCAACGCGGATGGGGACTACAATGAGCAGTTCTTC.